Following are 6 T cell receptor beta chains from one sample sequenced in a study of T cells in localized non-small cell lung cancer. The assay was immunoSEQ multiplex PCR, and TCRdb's table has in-frame clones only and misses some. The table shows 890 or so clones, with under 30% occurring only once. The specimen comprised normal lung tissue next to the tumor, sampled before any cancer treatment. Source of these receptors: a man aged 35-69 years with stage II lung adenocarcinoma.

The gene calls are TRBV28 and TRBJ2-7, with TRBD1 identical over 9 bases. The CDR3 contains 15 residues. V was clipped by 6 bases and J by 7 bases; unmatched bases: 13. The germline V gene has CDR1 MDHEN and CDR2 SYDVKM. CDR3 in amino acids: CASSPLGTGIQEQYF. In DNA form, the CDR3 reads TGTGCCAGCAGCCCCCTTGGGACAGGGATTCAAGAGCAGTACTTC.

This clone was found a few times. V usage is TRBV9 and J usage is TRBJ1-2; 10 bases are shared with TRBD1. The CDR3 consists of 15 residues. After removal of 5 bases from V and 4 bases from J, the junction contained 8 bases not matched to a gene. The germline CDR1 and CDR2 sequences are SGDLS and YYNGEE. The CDR3 spells CASSYPGQGPYGYTF. The CDR3 coding sequence is TGTGCCAGCAGTTACCCGGGACAGGGGCCCTATGGCTACACCTTC. Combining the CDR3 with reference TRBV9 and TRBJ1-2 gives the whole variable domain DSGVTQTPKHLITATGQRVTLRCSPRSGDLSVYWYQQSLDQGLQFLIQYYNGEERAKGNILERFSAQQFPDLHSELNLSSLELGDSALYFCASSYPGQGPYGYTFGSGTRLTVV.

V usage is TRBV28 and J usage is TRBJ1-2; TRBD1 might be the D (5 bases). CDR3 length equals 12 residues. Germline CDR1 and CDR2: MDHEN and SYDVKM. Trimming pared 5 bases from V and 5 bases from J, leaving 9 bases between. The CDR3 DNA reads as TGTGCCAGCAGTCGACAGCAATATGGCTACACCTTC. It encodes CASSRQQYGYTF.

By frequency in the sample, this clone is large. This chain uses TRBV28 with TRBJ2-4; 9 bases map to TRBD2. V lost 7 bases and J lost 9; bases outside the gene matches: 16. The CDR3 sequence is 16 residues long. CDR1 is MDHEN and CDR2 is SYDVKM in the germline V gene. CDR3 in DNA: TGTGCCAGCAATTCCGAAACCGGGACTAGCTTTGGCATTCAGTACTTC. Translating gives CASNSETGTSFGIQYF.

The chain recombines TRBV30 with TRBJ1-2, with unresolved D. CDR1 is GTSNPN and CDR2 is SVGIG in the germline V gene (reference sequence). The CDR3 runs to 12 residues. Trimming shortened V by 0 bases and J by 7 bases, and 9 bases separated the two germline ends. The CDR3 DNA follows: TGTGCCTGGAGTGTACTCGGGGTTGGCTACACCTTC. As protein: CAWSVLGVGYTF.

This clone was counted only a few times. This chain uses TRBV28 with TRBJ2-3; 9 nucleotides match TRBD1. The germline CDR1 and CDR2 sequences are MDHEN and SYDVKM. The CDR3 extends over 14 amino acids. With V trimmed by 3 bases and J by 5 bases, 3 bases remained unmatched. The DNA for the CDR3 is TGTGCCAGCAGTTTCCAGGACAGGGGAGATACGCAGTATTTT. Protein sequence: CASSFQDRGDTQYF.